One sample yielded the 14 T cell receptor beta chains listed below, sequenced in a study of cytomegalovirus exposure and HLA in healthy donors. Produced via immunoSEQ multiplex PCR; TCRdb's table is partial and in-frame only. The table records more than 300,000 clones, roughly 85% of them present only once. Sequencing was carried out using PBMCs. All receptors derive from a young woman in good health and CMV-seronegative.

This clone was counted a single time. V usage is TRBV5-1 and J usage is TRBJ2-7; TRBD2 is a possible D gene (5 bases). Trimming pared 2 bases from V and 3 bases from J, leaving 9 bases between. The CDR3 sequence is 13 residues long. The germline V gene has CDR1 SGHRS and CDR2 YFSETQ. The CDR3 sequence is CASSFGLFYEQYF. CDR3 sequence (DNA): TGCGCCAGCAGCTTCGGACTTTTCTACGAGCAGTACTTC.

The chain is built from TRBV25-1 and TRBJ1-2, with D tentatively TRBD1 (5 bases). CDR1 MGHDK and CDR2 SYGVNS come from the germline V gene. The CDR3 contains 14 residues. Trimming removed 5 bases at V and 4 bases at J, with 14 bases between. The CDR3 is CASSPYAGIYGYTF. CDR3 sequence (DNA): TGTGCCAGCAGTCCCTACGCAGGGATCTATGGCTACACCTTC.

This chain connects TRBV5-6 to TRBJ2-1, with a tentative D call TRBD1 (5 bases). Looked up from germline, CDR1 is SGHDT and CDR2 is YYEEEE. CDR3 length equals 13 residues. V dropped 9 bases and J dropped 9 bases, with 19 bases sitting between them. Written as DNA, the CDR3 is TGTGCCACCTTGACGGCGAGTAGGGGTGAGCAGTTCTTC. Encoded protein: CATLTASRGEQFF.

The chain links TRBV2 to TRBJ2-7; 14 positions agree with TRBD2. Germline V gene data show CDR1 as SNHLY and CDR2 as FYNNEI. The CDR3 runs 16 residues. V lost 3 bases to trimming and J lost 5 bases; unmatched junction nucleotides: 6. CDR3 in DNA: TGTGCCAGCAGTGAGTCCGGGACTAGCGGGGGAAACGAGCAGTACTTC. Residues: CASSESGTSGGNEQYF.

The chain recombines TRBV2 with TRBJ2-3; 12 bases fit TRBD2. Germline values: CDR1 SNHLY, CDR2 FYNNEI. The J segment lost 5 bases and the V segment lost 7 bases, leaving 10 bases of the junction unmatched. The CDR3 has 16 residues. The CDR3 sequence is CASNNALAGGVDTQYF. Here the CDR3 DNA reads TGTGCCAGCAACAACGCACTAGCGGGAGGTGTAGATACGCAGTATTTT.

This clone has a single count. The chain joins TRBV5-4 to TRBJ2-1, with 9 positions matching TRBD2. The CDR3 loop spans 17 amino acids. V lost 0 bases, J lost 6 bases, and 10 bases stayed unmatched. Germline CDR1 reads SGHNT; CDR2 reads YYREEE (reference sequence). CDR3: CASSLDAASGNLNEQFF. The CDR3, as DNA: TGTGCCAGCAGCTTGGATGCGGCTAGCGGGAATCTCAATGAGCAGTTCTTC.

This clone was picked up one time. This chain links TRBV9 with TRBJ1-5; D gene ambiguous. This CDR3 is built from 15 residues. The V gene lost 1 base and the J gene lost 4 bases, with 12 bases spanning the gap. Germline loops: CDR1 SGDLS, CDR2 YYNGEE. The CDR3 nucleotides read TGTGCCAGCAGCGTAAACAGCGGTCTTAATCAGCCCCAGCATTTT. Amino acid sequence: CASSVNSGLNQPQHF.

This chain uses TRBV9 with TRBJ2-6; D gene uncertain. The CDR3 contains 18 residues. Per the germline V gene, CDR1 is SGDLS and CDR2 is YYNGEE. V shed 4 bases and J shed 0 bases, with 17 bases lying between them. The DNA for the CDR3 is TGTGCCAGCAGCCTTAGAATGTACTCGATCTCTGGGGCCAACGTCCTGACTTTC. Translating it yields CASSLRMYSISGANVLTF.

The J gene is TRBJ2-5, the V gene TRBV7-2; possible D gene TRBD2, 5 bases. Germline V gene lookup returns CDR1 SGHTA and CDR2 FQGNSA. The CDR3 is made up of 17 amino acids. The V and J ends lost 1 base and 4 bases respectively, with 19 bases between them. In DNA form, the CDR3 reads TGTGCCAGCAGCTTAGACTTAACGGCCCCCGCGGGAGAGACCCAGTACTTC. It is translated as CASSLDLTAPAGETQYF.

The chain is built from TRBV7-9 and TRBJ2-1; 11 bases fit TRBD2. V trimming: 5 bases; J trimming: 0 bases; junction bases outside the gene matches: 12. The germline CDR1 and CDR2 sequences are SEHNR and FQNEAQ (reference sequence). CDR3 length: 19 amino acids. CDR3 residues: CASSRLAGTSGSSYNEQFF. CDR3 sequence (DNA): TGTGCCAGCAGCCGCTTAGCCGGGACTAGCGGAAGCTCCTACAATGAGCAGTTCTTC.

This chain connects TRBV6-1 to TRBJ2-3; 7 bases are a match to TRBD1. This CDR3 spans 16 amino acids. V shed 2 bases and J 2 bases; nucleotides not matched to a gene: 7. CDR1 and CDR2 from the germline V gene are MNHNS and SASEGT. The CDR3 here is CASSEPGTVTTDTQYF. In nucleotides, the CDR3 is TGTGCCAGCAGTGAACCGGGGACAGTAACCACAGATACGCAGTATTTT.

The V call is TRBV27, the J call TRBJ2-5, with TRBD2 matching over 8 bases. CDR3 length: 16 amino acids. Trimming took 0 bases from V and 3 from J; bases not matched to a gene: 6. From germline, CDR1 is MNHEY and CDR2 SMNVEV (reference sequence). This chain's CDR3 is CASSLSLGAGEETQYF. CDR3 nucleotide sequence: TGTGCCAGCAGTTTATCTCTCGGAGCGGGAGAAGAGACCCAGTACTTC.

DNA for the CDR3: TGTGCCAGCACGCCGCCCGGGGAGGACACTGAAGCTTTCTTT. Translation: CASTPPGEDTEAFF. The J gene is TRBJ1-1, the V gene TRBV6-6; unclear D gene. Germline V CDR1 and CDR2: MNHNY, SVGAGI (reference sequence). Deletions cut 7 bases from V and 3 bases from J, with 15 bases between. The CDR3 contains 14 residues.

This chain links TRBV21-1 with TRBJ1-4; the D call in the table, TRBD1, was not verified against the DNA. TRBV21-1 is a listed pseudogene. The CDR3 is 16 residues long. CDR3 DNA: TGTGCCAGCAGCAAAGCGGGACAGCCAACTAATGAAAAACTGTTTTTT. It encodes CASSKAGQPTNEKLFF.